These T cell receptor beta chains were read from a single sample in a study of breast tumors, draining lymph nodes, adjacent tissues. One entry per CDR3 protein results from TCRdb running MiXCR on the multiplex PCR reads. The sample yields roughly 15,000 distinct CDR3 sequences, roughly 50% seen once. What was sequenced was tumor-adjacent breast tissue. These receptors were taken from a female donor with breast cancer. Some clones in this sample may be carry-over from other donors' samples. CDR3s include the opening cysteine and the closing phenylalanine or tryptophan. Each record gives: V gene, CDR3 protein.

v_call: TRBV6-1
cdr3_aa: CASTPGGTGVQPQHF

v_call: TRBV19
cdr3_aa: CASSDRTGNSPLHF

v_call: TRBV20-1
cdr3_aa: CSARDGRLLNEKLFF

v_call: TRBV7-9
cdr3_aa: CASSLAGGYGNTIYF

v_call: TRBV27
cdr3_aa: CASMGLAGDEQFF

v_call: TRBV7-2
cdr3_aa: CASSLIGGADTLYF

v_call: TRBV5-1
cdr3_aa: CASRETGGIYNEQFF

v_call: TRBV7-9
cdr3_aa: CASSMAGANTGELFF

v_call: TRBV20-1
cdr3_aa: CSAVAASGANVLTF

v_call: TRBV2
cdr3_aa: CAGGTMNTEAFF

v_call: TRBV5-5
cdr3_aa: CASSGGQGARETQYF

v_call: TRBV6-6
cdr3_aa: CASMPRDISSGNTIYF

v_call: TRBV5-1
cdr3_aa: CASSLTGLVRVGDTDTQYF

v_call: TRBV7-2
cdr3_aa: CASSFLAGGPDTQYF

v_call: TRBV20-1
cdr3_aa: CSRQIQREQYF

v_call: TRBV7-9
cdr3_aa: CASSSDSLEQYF

v_call: TRBV9
cdr3_aa: CASSVGTLNQETQCF

v_call: TRBV18
cdr3_aa: CASSPFRPDRFTGELFF

v_call: TRBV7-2
cdr3_aa: CASSFIRGSNEQFF

v_call: TRBV18
cdr3_aa: CASSPRTGELFF

v_call: TRBV7-2
cdr3_aa: CASSSPQGTIEAFF

v_call: TRBV25-1
cdr3_aa: CASSTNRGNEQFF

v_call: TRBV7-2
cdr3_aa: CASSLYNSPLHF

v_call: TRBV6-5
cdr3_aa: CASSYFRTSGRNEQFF

v_call: TRBV2
cdr3_aa: CASSLETQYF

v_call: TRBV14
cdr3_aa: CASSQGLLGSPYF

v_call: TRBV2
cdr3_aa: CASSEAGLANTDTQYF

v_call: TRBV20-1
cdr3_aa: CSAMWTSGSGTSREQFF

v_call: TRBV6-2/TRBV6-3
cdr3_aa: CASSDWDREYNEQFF

v_call: TRBV7-8
cdr3_aa: CASSLAESGSIGSPLHF

v_call: TRBV5-6
cdr3_aa: CASSLRTSGLANEKLFF

v_call: TRBV20-1
cdr3_aa: CSAYTETATTDTQYF

v_call: TRBV5-1
cdr3_aa: CASSSQTAFEAFF

v_call: TRBV7-9
cdr3_aa: CASSFPRTSEETQYF

v_call: TRBV20-1
cdr3_aa: CSAYKVGSGNTIYF

v_call: TRBV3-1
cdr3_aa: CASSQMDRKVGYTF

v_call: TRBV12-3/TRBV12-4
cdr3_aa: CASSARLAGSGELFF

v_call: TRBV20-1
cdr3_aa: CSAWGQGAPRSGYTF

v_call: TRBV24-1
cdr3_aa: CATSDPGTGVQAEQFF

v_call: TRBV18
cdr3_aa: CASSSRDRAPQAGIGELFF

v_call: TRBV7-9
cdr3_aa: CASSLESDSPLHF